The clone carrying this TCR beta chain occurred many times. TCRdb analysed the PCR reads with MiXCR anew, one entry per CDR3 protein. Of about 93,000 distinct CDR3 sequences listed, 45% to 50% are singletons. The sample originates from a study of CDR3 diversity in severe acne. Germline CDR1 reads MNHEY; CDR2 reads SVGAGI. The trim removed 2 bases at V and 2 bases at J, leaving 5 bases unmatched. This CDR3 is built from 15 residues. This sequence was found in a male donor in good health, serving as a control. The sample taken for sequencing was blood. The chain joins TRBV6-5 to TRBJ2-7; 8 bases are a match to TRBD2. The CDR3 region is CASSYILAAPYEQYF. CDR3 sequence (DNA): TGTGCCAGCAGTTACATACTAGCGGCCCCCTACGAGCAGTACTTC.